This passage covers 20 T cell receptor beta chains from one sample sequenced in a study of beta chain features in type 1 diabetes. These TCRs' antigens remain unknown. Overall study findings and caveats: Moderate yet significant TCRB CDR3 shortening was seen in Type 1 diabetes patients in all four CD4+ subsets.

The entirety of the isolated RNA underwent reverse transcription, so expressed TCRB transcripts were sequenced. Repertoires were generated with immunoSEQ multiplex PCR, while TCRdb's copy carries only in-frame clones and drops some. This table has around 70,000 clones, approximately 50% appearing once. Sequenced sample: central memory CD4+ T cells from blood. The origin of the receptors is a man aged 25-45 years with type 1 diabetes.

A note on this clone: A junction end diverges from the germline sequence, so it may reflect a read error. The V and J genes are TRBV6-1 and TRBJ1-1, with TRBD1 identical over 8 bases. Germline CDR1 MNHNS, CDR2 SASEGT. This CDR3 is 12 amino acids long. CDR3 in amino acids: CASSEKGWGQDF. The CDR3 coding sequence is TGTGCCAGCAGTGAAAAGGGATGGGGACAGGACTTT.

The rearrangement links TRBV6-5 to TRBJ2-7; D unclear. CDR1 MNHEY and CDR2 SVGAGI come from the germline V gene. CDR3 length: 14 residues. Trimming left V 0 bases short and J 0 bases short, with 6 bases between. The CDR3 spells CASSYSSRSYEQYF. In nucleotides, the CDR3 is TGTGCCAGCAGTTACTCGTCTCGCTCCTACGAGCAGTACTTC.

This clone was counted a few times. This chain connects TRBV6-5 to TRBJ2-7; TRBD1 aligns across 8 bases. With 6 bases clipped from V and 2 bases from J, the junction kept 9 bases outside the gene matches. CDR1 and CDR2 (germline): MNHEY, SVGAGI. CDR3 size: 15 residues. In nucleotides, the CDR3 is TGTGCCAGCAGCCCCTCGCGGACAGGGACCTACGAGCAGTACTTC. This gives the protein CASSPSRTGTYEQYF.

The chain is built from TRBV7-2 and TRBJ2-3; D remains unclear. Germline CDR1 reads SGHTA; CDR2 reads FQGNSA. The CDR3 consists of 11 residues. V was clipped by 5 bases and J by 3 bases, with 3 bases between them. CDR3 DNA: TGTGCCAGCAGCCTTACAGATACGCAGTATTTT. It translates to CASSLTDTQYF.

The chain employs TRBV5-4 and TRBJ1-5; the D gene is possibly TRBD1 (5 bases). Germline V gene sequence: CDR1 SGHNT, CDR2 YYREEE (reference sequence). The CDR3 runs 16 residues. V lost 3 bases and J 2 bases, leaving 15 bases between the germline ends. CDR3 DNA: TGTGCCAGCAGCTCCTACACGGGAGGGGGCAATCAGCCCCAGCATTTT. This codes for CASSSYTGGGNQPQHF.

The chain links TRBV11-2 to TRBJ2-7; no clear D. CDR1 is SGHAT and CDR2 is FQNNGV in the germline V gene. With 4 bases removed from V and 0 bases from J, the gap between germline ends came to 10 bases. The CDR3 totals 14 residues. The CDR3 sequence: CASSSASSSYEQYF. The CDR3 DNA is TGTGCCAGCAGCTCCGCCTCGAGCTCCTACGAGCAGTACTTC.

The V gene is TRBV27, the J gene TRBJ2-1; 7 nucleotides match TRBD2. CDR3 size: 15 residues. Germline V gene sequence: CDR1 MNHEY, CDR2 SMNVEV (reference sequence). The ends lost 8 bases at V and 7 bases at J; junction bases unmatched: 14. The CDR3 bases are TGTGCCAGCCGCGAACTCGGGGGAGGGTCTAATGAGCAGTTCTTC. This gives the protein CASRELGGGSNEQFF.

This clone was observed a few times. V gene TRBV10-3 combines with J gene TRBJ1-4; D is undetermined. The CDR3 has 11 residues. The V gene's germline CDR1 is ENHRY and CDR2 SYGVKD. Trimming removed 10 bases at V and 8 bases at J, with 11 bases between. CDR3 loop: CASGLGEKLFF. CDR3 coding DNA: TGTGCCAGCGGCCTAGGAGAAAAACTGTTTTTT.

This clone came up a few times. CDR3 nucleotides: TGTGCCAGCAGTCCCGGGATGGCCTATGGCTACACCTTC. Its protein is CASSPGMAYGYTF. V is TRBV2 and J is TRBJ1-2, with D uncertain. The CDR3 extends over 13 amino acids. CDR1 and CDR2 from the germline V gene are SNHLY and FYNNEI. V was pared by 5 bases and J by 4 bases, with 11 bases between.

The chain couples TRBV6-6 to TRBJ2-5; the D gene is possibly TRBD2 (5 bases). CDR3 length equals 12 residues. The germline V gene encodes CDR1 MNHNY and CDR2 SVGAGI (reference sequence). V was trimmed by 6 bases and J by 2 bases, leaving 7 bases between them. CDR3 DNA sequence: TGTGCCAGCAGCCGGGATCAAGAGACCCAGTACTTC. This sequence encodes CASSRDQETQYF.

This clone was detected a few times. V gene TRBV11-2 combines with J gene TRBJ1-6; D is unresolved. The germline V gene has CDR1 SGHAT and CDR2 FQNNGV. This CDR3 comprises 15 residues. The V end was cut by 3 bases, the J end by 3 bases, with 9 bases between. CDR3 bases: TGTGCCAGCAGCTTTGAGTCTAGCTATAATTCACCCCTCCACTTT. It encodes CASSFESSYNSPLHF.

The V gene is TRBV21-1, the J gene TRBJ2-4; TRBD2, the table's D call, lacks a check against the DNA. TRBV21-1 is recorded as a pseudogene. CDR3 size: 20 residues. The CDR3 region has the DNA TGTGCCAGCCGGGGGCAAGACAGACCGGGACTAGCGGGCAAAAAAAACATTCAGTACTTC. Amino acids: CASRGQDRPGLAGKKNIQYF.

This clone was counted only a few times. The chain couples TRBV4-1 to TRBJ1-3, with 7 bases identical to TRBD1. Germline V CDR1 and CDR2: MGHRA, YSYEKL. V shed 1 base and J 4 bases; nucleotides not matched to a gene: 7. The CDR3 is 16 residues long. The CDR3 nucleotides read TGCGCCAGCAGCCAAGGCGAGGGGGCAGGAGGAAACACCATATATTTT. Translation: CASSQGEGAGGNTIYF.

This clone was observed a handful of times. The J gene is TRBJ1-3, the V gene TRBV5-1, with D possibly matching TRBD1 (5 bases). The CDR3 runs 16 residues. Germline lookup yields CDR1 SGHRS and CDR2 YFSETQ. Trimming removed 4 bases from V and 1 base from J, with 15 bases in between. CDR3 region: CASSPTTRGSGNTIYF. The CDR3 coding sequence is TGCGCCAGCAGCCCCACTACTCGGGGGTCTGGAAACACCATATATTTT.

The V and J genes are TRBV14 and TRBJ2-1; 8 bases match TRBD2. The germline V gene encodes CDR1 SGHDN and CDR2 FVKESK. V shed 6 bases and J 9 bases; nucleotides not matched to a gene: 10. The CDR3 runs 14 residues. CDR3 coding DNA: TGTGCCAGCAGTCATATAGCGGGAAGGGGTGAGCAGTTCTTC. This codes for CASSHIAGRGEQFF.

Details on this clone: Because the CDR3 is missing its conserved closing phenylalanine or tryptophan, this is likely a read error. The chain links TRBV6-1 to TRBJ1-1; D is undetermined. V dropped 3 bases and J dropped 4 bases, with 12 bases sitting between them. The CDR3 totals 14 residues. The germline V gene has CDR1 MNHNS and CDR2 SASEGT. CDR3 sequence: CASSEVSVITEAFL. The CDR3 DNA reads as TGTGCCAGCAGTGAGGTTTCGGTAATCACTGAAGCTTTCCTT.

CDR3 nucleotide sequence: TGTGCCAGTAGTCCGGGGACAGGGGCTTATGGAAAACTGTTTTTT. Its translation is CASSPGTGAYGKLFF. V gene TRBV19 combines with J gene TRBJ1-4, with TRBD1 matching 10 bases. Losses at the gene ends were 5 bases for V and 10 bases for J; bases not matched to a gene: 10. This CDR3 has 15 residues. CDR1 is LNHDA and CDR2 is SQIVND in the germline V gene (reference sequence).

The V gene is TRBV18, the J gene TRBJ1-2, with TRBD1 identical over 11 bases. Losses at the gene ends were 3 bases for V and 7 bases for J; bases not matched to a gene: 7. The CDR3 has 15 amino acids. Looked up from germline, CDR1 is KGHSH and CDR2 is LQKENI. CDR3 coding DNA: TGTGCCAGCTCACCCAAAGGACAGGGGGCTAGTGGCTACACCTTC. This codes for CASSPKGQGASGYTF.

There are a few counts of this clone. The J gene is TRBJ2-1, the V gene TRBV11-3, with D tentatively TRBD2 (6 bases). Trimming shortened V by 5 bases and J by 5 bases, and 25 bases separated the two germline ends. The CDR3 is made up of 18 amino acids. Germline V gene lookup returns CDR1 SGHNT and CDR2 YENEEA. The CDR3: CASSPGLPRGPYHNEQFF. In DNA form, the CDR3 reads TGTGCCAGCAGCCCCGGACTACCCAGAGGGCCCTATCACAATGAGCAGTTCTTC. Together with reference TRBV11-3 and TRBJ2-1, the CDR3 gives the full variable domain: EAGVVQSPRYKIIEKKQPVAFWCNPISGHNTLYWYLQNLGQGPELLIRYENEEAVDDSQLPKDRFSAERLKGVDSTLKIQPAELGDSAVYLCASSPGLPRGPYHNEQFFGPGTRLTVL.

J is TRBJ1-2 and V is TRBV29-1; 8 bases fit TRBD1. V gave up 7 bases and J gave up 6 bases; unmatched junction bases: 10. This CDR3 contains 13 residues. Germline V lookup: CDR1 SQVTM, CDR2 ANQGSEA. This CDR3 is CSANQRTGNGYTF. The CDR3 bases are TGCAGCGCAAATCAACGGACAGGGAATGGCTACACCTTC.